Following are 26 T cell receptor beta chains from one sample sequenced in a study of T cell changes during pregnancy in multiple sclerosis. Assay used: immunoSEQ multiplex PCR; TCRdb lists only in-frame clones, some missing. This table has about 40,000 clones, roughly nine tenths appearing once. Sequencing was performed on CD4+ T cells from peripheral blood mononuclear cells, taken before pregnancy. All receptors derive from a female donor with multiple sclerosis, enrolled in a pregnancy study.

The genes are TRBV4-2 and TRBJ2-6; the match to TRBD1 covers 8 bases. The CDR3 spans 19 residues. CDR1 is LGHNA, CDR2 YNFKEQ, per germline. V lost 2 bases, J lost 0 bases, and 9 bases stayed unmatched. The chain's CDR3 is CASSQRRDRLFSGANVLTF. The CDR3 DNA reads TGTGCCAGCAGCCAACGCCGGGACAGGCTTTTCTCTGGGGCCAACGTCCTGACTTTC.

The chain uses TRBV18 and TRBJ1-4; 7 bases map to TRBD1. Trimming cost V 3 bases and J 8 bases; bases outside gene matches: 6. The CDR3 length is 14 residues. Germline CDR1 reads KGHSH; CDR2 reads LQKENI. DNA of the CDR3: TGTGCCAGCTCACCGACAGGGAGATACGAAAAACTGTTTTTT. Translation gives CASSPTGRYEKLFF.

The chain has TRBV2 and TRBJ2-3, with TRBD2 as a possible D gene (7 bases). From germline, CDR1 is SNHLY and CDR2 FYNNEI. V dropped 11 bases and J dropped 4 bases, with 19 bases sitting between them. The CDR3 contains 14 residues. CDR3: CAERRGGAADTQYF. DNA of the CDR3: TGTGCCGAAAGAAGGGGGGGGGCGGCAGATACGCAGTATTTT.

The chain carries TRBV18 and TRBJ1-5, with D possibly TRBD1 on 5 matching bases. There are 15 residues in the CDR3. Germline lookup yields CDR1 KGHSH and CDR2 LQKENI. Trimming removed 6 bases at V and 3 bases at J, with 15 bases between. CDR3 sequence (DNA): TGTGCCAGCTCTCCCGACGGGGGGGTCAATCAGCCCCAGCATTTT. It specifies CASSPDGGVNQPQHF. Variable domain in full (rest from reference TRBV18 and TRBJ1-5): NAGVMQNPRHLVRRRGQEARLRCSPMKGHSHVYWYRQLPEEGLKFMVYLQKENIIDESGMPKERFSAEFPKEGPSILRIQQVVRGDSAAYFCASSPDGGVNQPQHFGDGTRLSIL.

In nucleotides, the CDR3 is TGTGCCAGCAGCCTAAGCTGGACAGGGCCATTGAACACTGAAGCTTTCTTT. Its translation is CASSLSWTGPLNTEAFF. The V and J genes are TRBV16 and TRBJ1-1; 8 bases map to TRBD1. The V gene end was trimmed by 4 bases and the J gene end by 0 bases; junction bases not matched to a gene: 10. This CDR3 comprises 17 residues. Per the germline V gene, CDR1 is KGHSY and CDR2 is FQNENV.

The chain is built from TRBV5-8 and TRBJ2-3; 8 bases line up with TRBD1. The germline CDR1 and CDR2 sequences are SGHTS and YDEGEE. This CDR3 contains 15 residues. Germline trimming cut 4 bases from V and 0 bases from J; bases unmatched to any gene: 4. The CDR3 DNA follows: TGTGCCAGCAGCACACAGGGGGTTAGCACAGATACGCAGTATTTT. As protein: CASSTQGVSTDTQYF.

In its sample, this clone was seen once. The chain has TRBV7-3 and TRBJ2-2; TRBD1 matches 7 bases. CDR1 and CDR2 from the germline V gene are SGHTA and FQGTGA. The J segment lost 2 bases and the V segment lost 1 base, leaving 1 base of the junction unmatched. This CDR3 spans 15 amino acids. The CDR3 reads CASSLRQGNTGELFF. The CDR3, as DNA: TGTGCCAGCAGCTTAAGACAGGGTAACACCGGGGAGCTGTTTTTT.

V is TRBV6-6 and J is TRBJ1-2; D possibly corresponds to TRBD1 (6 bases). The V gene's germline CDR1 is MNHNY and CDR2 SVGAGI (reference sequence). This CDR3 is built from 13 residues. V lost 0 bases and J 8 bases, leaving 10 bases between the germline ends. The CDR3 nucleotides read TGTGCCAGCAGTTACTCCTACAGGGAAGGCTACACCTTC. Its translation: CASSYSYREGYTF.

The V gene is TRBV18, the J gene TRBJ1-4, with a possible D match to TRBD1 (6 bases). This CDR3 has 14 residues. Germline V gene data show CDR1 as KGHSH and CDR2 as LQKENI. The ends were cut back, 2 bases at V and 3 bases at J, with 7 bases in the middle. Here the CDR3 reads CASSPRTANEKLFF. The CDR3 DNA reads as TGTGCCAGCTCACCAAGGACAGCTAATGAAAAACTGTTTTTT.

The J gene is TRBJ2-1, the V gene TRBV6-1; TRBD2 matches 10 bases. This CDR3 spans 12 amino acids. Looked up from germline, CDR1 is MNHNS and CDR2 is SASEGT. Trimming at V came to 7 bases and at J to 7 bases, leaving 1 base not matched to a gene. CDR3 in DNA: TGTGCCAGCAAACTAGCGGGGAATGAGCAGTTCTTC. It translates to CASKLAGNEQFF.

V is TRBV7-8 and J is TRBJ2-1, with 7 bases aligning to TRBD1. Germline V gene sequence: CDR1 SGHVS, CDR2 FQNEAQ. J gave up 9 bases and V 1 base, and 6 bases lay outside the gene matches. The CDR3 is 14 residues long. CDR3 DNA sequence: TGTGCCAGCAGCTTAGGACCAGGGGGTAGTGAGCAGTTCTTC. Protein product: CASSLGPGGSEQFF.

The chain recombines TRBV6-4 with TRBJ2-3; 7 bases agree with TRBD1. The J segment lost 6 bases and the V segment lost 7 bases, leaving 10 bases of the junction unmatched. Germline CDR1 MRHNA, CDR2 SNTAGT. The CDR3 contains 14 residues. The CDR3 sequence: CASKTTGTADTQYF. CDR3 sequence (DNA): TGTGCCAGCAAAACGACAGGGACAGCGGATACGCAGTATTTT.

This clone occurred once. The chain links TRBV7-2 to TRBJ2-7, with a possible D match to TRBD1 (6 bases). CDR3 length: 14 amino acids. In germline, CDR1 is SGHTA, CDR2 FQGNSA. Trimming removed 4 bases from V and 2 bases from J, with 12 bases in between. This CDR3 reads CASSSLDSPYEQYF. The CDR3 DNA follows: TGTGCCAGCAGCTCTCTGGACAGTCCCTACGAGCAGTACTTC.

The rearrangement links TRBV5-1 to TRBJ2-7; perhaps TRBD1 as D (5 bases). V was shortened by 3 bases and J by 0 bases, with 10 bases between the two germline ends. Germline-derived CDR1 and CDR2 are SGHRS and YFSETQ. This CDR3 is built from 14 residues. The CDR3: CASSSDSLSYEQYF. The CDR3 coding sequence is TGCGCCAGCAGCTCCGACAGTCTCTCCTACGAGCAGTACTTC.

The chain is built from TRBV18 and TRBJ2-4, with a weak D call TRBD1 (5 bases). This CDR3 contains 15 residues. V dropped 4 bases and J dropped 8 bases, with 18 bases sitting between them. Germline V gene data show CDR1 as KGHSH and CDR2 as LQKENI. The CDR3 nucleotides are TGTGCCAGCTCACAAATGGGGCGGCCCCAGGACATTCAGTACTTC. It specifies CASSQMGRPQDIQYF.

The chain is built from TRBV7-2 and TRBJ2-2; a weak D match, TRBD1 (5 bases). The germline V and J ends were trimmed by 1 base and 5 bases, with 5 bases remaining between them. Germline CDR1 is SGHTA and CDR2 is FQGNSA. This CDR3 has 13 residues. As DNA, the CDR3 is TGTGCCAGCAGCTTAGACAGGACCGGGGAGCTGTTTTTT. Its translation is CASSLDRTGELFF. The whole variable domain, filled in from reference TRBV7-2 and TRBJ2-2, reads GAGVSQSPSNKVTEKGKDVELRCDPISGHTALYWYRQSLGQGLEFLIYFQGNSAPDKSGLPSDRFSAERTGGSVSTLTIQRTQQEDSAVYLCASSLDRTGELFFGEGSRLTVL.

The chain carries TRBV18 and TRBJ2-1; D gene unclear. There are 12 residues in the CDR3. In germline, CDR1 is KGHSH, CDR2 LQKENI. V was shortened by 4 bases and J by 5 bases, with 6 bases between the two germline ends. DNA of the CDR3: TGTGCCAGCTCACACAGAAACAATGAGCAGTTCTTC. Amino acids: CASSHRNNEQFF.

This clone was observed once. The chain links TRBV6-1 to TRBJ1-3; no reliable D call. The CDR3 contains 14 residues. The V and J ends lost 5 bases and 0 bases respectively, with 8 bases between them. In germline, CDR1 is MNHNS, CDR2 SASEGT. The CDR3 DNA sequence: TGTGCCAGCAGTTTCCAGGTCTCTGGAAACACCATATATTTT. Translation: CASSFQVSGNTIYF.

DNA for the CDR3: TGTGCCAGTAGTTTTCAGGGACTCAATTCACCCCTCCACTTT. Translation gives CASSFQGLNSPLHF. The V call is TRBV19, the J call TRBJ1-6, with D possibly matching TRBD1 (5 bases). Trimming removed 5 bases at V and 7 bases at J, with 12 bases between. The V gene's germline CDR1 is LNHDA and CDR2 SQIVND (reference sequence). The CDR3 has 14 amino acids.

This clone was seen a handful of times. This same CDR3 is encoded by further DNA sequences in the sample. The chain joins TRBV6-5 to TRBJ2-4; 7 nucleotides line up with TRBD2. The V gene end was trimmed by 6 bases and the J gene end by 0 bases; junction bases not matched to a gene: 2. The CDR3 consists of 14 residues. Germline CDR1 MNHEY, CDR2 SVGAGI. CDR3: CASRGGIAKNIQYF. The CDR3 bases are TGTGCCAGCAGGGGGGGGATAGCCAAAAACATTCAGTACTTC.

The chain is built from TRBV30 and TRBJ1-4; 7 bases fit TRBD1. The CDR3 has 14 amino acids. V shed 4 bases, J shed 6 bases, and the junction held 8 bases outside the gene matches. Germline values: CDR1 GTSNPN, CDR2 SVGIG (reference sequence). CDR3 bases: TGTGCCTGGACCAAACAGGGGCCTTATGAAAAACTGTTTTTT. This codes for CAWTKQGPYEKLFF.

The chain employs TRBV5-1 and TRBJ1-4; 12 nucleotides agree with TRBD1. CDR3 length: 16 residues. J was trimmed by 4 bases and V by 5 bases; bases with no gene match: 6. The V gene's germline CDR1 is SGHRS and CDR2 YFSETQ. The CDR3 DNA is TGCGCCAGCAGTGGGACAGGGGGCTCCATTAATGAAAAACTGTTTTTT. Residues: CASSGTGGSINEKLFF. The variable domain in full, with the rest retrieved from reference TRBV5-1 and TRBJ1-4, is KAGVTQTPRYLIKTRGQQVTLSCSPISGHRSVSWYQQTPGQGLQFLFEYFSETQRNKGNFPGRFSGRQFSNSRSEMNVSTLELGDSALYLCASSGTGGSINEKLFFGSGTQLSVL.

The chain uses TRBV7-9 and TRBJ2-5, with 7 bases identical to TRBD1. Germline loops: CDR1 SEHNR, CDR2 FQNEAQ (reference sequence). This CDR3 has 13 amino acids. After removal of 5 bases from V and 5 bases from J, the junction contained 5 bases not matched to a gene. The CDR3 is CASSPRGPETQYF. The CDR3 region has the DNA TGTGCCAGCAGCCCAAGGGGGCCGGAGACCCAGTACTTC.

The V gene is TRBV2, the J gene TRBJ1-6; D perhaps matches TRBD1 (5 bases). Trimming took 4 bases from V and 5 from J, leaving 9 bases between them. From germline, CDR1 is SNHLY and CDR2 FYNNEI. The CDR3 consists of 14 residues. The CDR3 sequence: CASSVGRDNSPLHF. CDR3 in DNA: TGTGCCAGCAGTGTCGGCAGGGATAATTCACCCCTCCACTTT.

The CDR3 DNA follows: TGTGCCAGCAGCCGCCACCTAACGGGGGGAGAAGAGACCCAGTACTTC. As protein: CASSRHLTGGEETQYF. This chain links TRBV27 with TRBJ2-5, with 7 nucleotides matching TRBD2. The germline gives CDR1 MNHEY, CDR2 SMNVEV (reference sequence). Unmatched junction bases numbered 13, after V lost 6 bases and J lost 3 bases. This CDR3 region has 16 residues.

This chain joins TRBV9 and TRBJ2-3; 10 nucleotides line up with TRBD2. Germline CDR1 is SGDLS and CDR2 is YYNGEE. J lost 0 bases, V lost 4 bases, and 2 bases had no gene match. The CDR3 is made up of 15 amino acids. The CDR3 DNA reads as TGTGCCAGCAGCAGTAGCGGGGGGAGCACAGATACGCAGTATTTT. Amino acid sequence: CASSSSGGSTDTQYF.